The 26 T cell receptor beta chains below all came from one sample that was sequenced in a study of PD-L1 blockade in urothelial cancer. Repertoires were generated with immunoSEQ multiplex PCR, while TCRdb's copy carries only in-frame clones and drops some. Of 50,000 or so clones listed, about four fifths are singletons. The time point denotes: pretreatment peripheral blood. This sample comprised PBMCs, obtained around atezolizumab (anti-PD-L1) treatment. The receptor set was obtained from a man aged 50 to 60 with urothelial cancer.

V is TRBV27 and J is TRBJ2-7, with D perhaps matching TRBD2 (5 bases). CDR1 MNHEY and CDR2 SMNVEV come from the germline V gene (reference sequence). This CDR3 comprises 14 residues. Deletions cut 3 bases from V and 0 bases from J, with 9 bases between. The CDR3 here is CASSFLGSSYEQYF. The CDR3 coding sequence is TGTGCCAGCAGTTTTTTGGGGAGCTCCTACGAGCAGTACTTC.

J is TRBJ2-5 and V is TRBV15; TRBD1 aligns across 7 bases. The CDR3 contains 12 residues. The J segment lost 13 bases and the V segment lost 4 bases, leaving 9 bases of the junction unmatched. The germline CDR1 and CDR2 sequences are LNHNV and YYDKDF (reference sequence). In DNA, the CDR3 is TGTGCCACCAGCACCCGACTCGGGACAGCGTACTTC. Protein sequence: CATSTRLGTAYF.

Only one count was recorded for this clone. The rearrangement joins TRBV27 to TRBJ2-3; 11 nucleotides agree with TRBD1. CDR1 and CDR2 (germline): MNHEY, SMNVEV (reference sequence). The CDR3 loop spans 18 amino acids. J lost 0 bases, V lost 3 bases, and 8 bases had no gene match. This chain's CDR3 is CASSFLGQGAMSTDTQYF. DNA of the CDR3: TGTGCCAGCAGTTTCCTCGGACAGGGGGCTATGAGCACAGATACGCAGTATTTT.

The V gene is TRBV18, the J gene TRBJ1-1, with D perhaps TRBD1 (6 bases). V lost 6 bases and J lost 2, with 10 bases in between. Germline V CDR1 and CDR2: KGHSH, LQKENI. The CDR3 extends over 13 amino acids. The CDR3 DNA sequence: TGTGCCAGCTCGGTAGGGACAAACACTGAAGCTTTCTTT. This translates into CASSVGTNTEAFF. The full variable domain, completed using reference TRBV18 and TRBJ1-1, is NAGVMQNPRHLVRRRGQEARLRCSPMKGHSHVYWYRQLPEEGLKFMVYLQKENIIDESGMPKERFSAEFPKEGPSILRIQQVVRGDSAAYFCASSVGTNTEAFFGQGTRLTVV.

The chain carries TRBV19 and TRBJ2-6; no firm D call. Germline values: CDR1 LNHDA, CDR2 SQIVND (reference sequence). The V and J ends lost 5 bases and 4 bases respectively, with 6 bases between them. This CDR3 contains 13 residues. DNA of the CDR3: TGTGCCAGTAGTCCGGAGGGGGCCAACGTCCTGACTTTC. Translated, it gives CASSPEGANVLTF.

This clone was recorded a few times. The chain links TRBV6-5 to TRBJ1-3; D call uncertain. Per the germline V gene, CDR1 is MNHEY and CDR2 is SVGAGI. The CDR3 is 16 residues long. Trimming took 0 bases from V and 0 from J, leaving 9 bases between them. In DNA, the CDR3 is TGTGCCAGCAGTTACTCGATAGAGAGCTCTGGAAACACCATATATTTT. This codes for CASSYSIESSGNTIYF.

V usage is TRBV4-3 and J usage is TRBJ1-4; 7 bases match TRBD1. Unmatched junction bases numbered 13, after V lost 4 bases and J lost 8 bases. The V gene's germline CDR1 is LGHNA and CDR2 YSLEER. The CDR3 sequence is 16 residues long. The CDR3 is CASSLSPPDRAEKLFF. CDR3 in DNA: TGCGCCAGCAGCCTTTCTCCCCCCGACAGGGCGGAAAAACTGTTTTTT.

This chain connects TRBV25-1 to TRBJ2-1; 12 bases align to TRBD2. V trimming: 4 bases; J trimming: 0 bases; junction bases outside the gene matches: 4. Germline V lookup: CDR1 MGHDK, CDR2 SYGVNS. The CDR3 contains 17 residues. Here the CDR3 reads CASSGGLAGSSYNEQFF. The CDR3 DNA reads TGTGCCAGCAGTGGAGGACTAGCGGGAAGCTCCTACAATGAGCAGTTCTTC.

V usage is TRBV5-5 and J usage is TRBJ2-3; 8 bases line up with TRBD2. The V gene's germline CDR1 is SGHKS and CDR2 YYEKEE (reference sequence). V lost 2 bases, J lost 5 bases, and 7 bases stayed unmatched. The CDR3 is 15 amino acids. The CDR3 loop is CASSLAGEPVDTQYF. For the CDR3, the DNA is TGTGCCAGCAGCTTAGCGGGGGAACCTGTAGATACGCAGTATTTT.

The chain uses TRBV11-2 and TRBJ1-1; 8 bases align to TRBD1. V shed 3 bases and J 12 bases; nucleotides not matched to a gene: 6. The CDR3 runs to 12 residues. Germline V CDR1 and CDR2: SGHAT, FQNNGV. The CDR3 spells CASSFLDRVTFF. The DNA of the CDR3 is TGTGCCAGCAGCTTCCTGGACAGGGTGACTTTCTTT.

This rearrangement joins TRBV19 to TRBJ1-5, with 7 bases lining up with TRBD1. Per the germline V gene, CDR1 is LNHDA and CDR2 is SQIVND (reference sequence). J gave up 2 bases and V 4 bases, and 2 bases lay outside the gene matches. This CDR3 contains 14 residues. Here the CDR3 DNA reads TGTGCCAGTAGTAACAGGGGAGGCAATCAGCCCCAGCATTTT. Amino acids: CASSNRGGNQPQHF.

The rearrangement links TRBV6-5 to TRBJ1-1, with 10 bases aligning to TRBD1. This CDR3 has 16 amino acids. V gave up 4 bases and J gave up 0 bases; unmatched junction bases: 5. The germline V gene has CDR1 MNHEY and CDR2 SVGAGI. The CDR3 here is CASSWGQGRVNTEAFF. The CDR3 nucleotides read TGTGCCAGCAGTTGGGGACAGGGGAGGGTGAACACTGAAGCTTTCTTT.

The chain joins TRBV5-1 to TRBJ2-3; possible D gene TRBD2, 6 bases. Trimming took off 0 bases at V and 2 bases at J, with 13 bases between the two ends. CDR3 length: 16 residues. CDR1 and CDR2 (germline): SGHRS, YFSETQ. CDR3 amino acids: CASSLGVSGNTDTQYF. The CDR3 nucleotides are TGCGCCAGCAGCTTGGGGGTTAGCGGAAACACAGATACGCAGTATTTT.

This clone was seen only a few times. This chain links TRBV9 with TRBJ1-2; D is possibly TRBD1 (5 bases). The germline gives CDR1 SGDLS, CDR2 YYNGEE. The V end was cut by 2 bases, the J end by 4 bases, with 15 bases between. The CDR3 length is 15 residues. The CDR3 loop reads CASSVSQDPAYGYTF. As DNA, the CDR3 is TGTGCCAGCAGCGTCTCACAGGATCCGGCCTATGGCTACACCTTC.

V usage is TRBV2 and J usage is TRBJ1-1; D call uncertain. The CDR3 has 14 amino acids. Deletions cut 3 bases from V and 1 base from J, with 9 bases between. Per germline, CDR1 SNHLY and CDR2 FYNNEI. CDR3 protein: CASSDPRWNTEAFF. CDR3 nucleotides: TGTGCCAGCAGTGACCCTCGGTGGAACACTGAAGCTTTCTTT.

This clone occurred once. The chain recombines TRBV5-4 with TRBJ2-1; perhaps TRBD2 as D (6 bases). Germline lookup yields CDR1 SGHNT and CDR2 YYREEE (reference sequence). This CDR3 has 17 residues. V gave up 1 base and J gave up 0 bases, with 14 bases separating them. In DNA, the CDR3 is TGTGCCAGCAGCTTGCGGGGGATGGGGCCCTCCTACAATGAGCAGTTCTTC. It is translated as CASSLRGMGPSYNEQFF.

The chain couples TRBV19 to TRBJ2-1, with TRBD1 identical over 11 bases. The CDR3 is 15 amino acids. Germline V gene data show CDR1 as LNHDA and CDR2 as SQIVND (reference sequence). The J segment lost 3 bases and the V segment lost 6 bases, leaving 4 bases of the junction unmatched. For the CDR3, the DNA is TGTGCCAGTAGCGGACAGGGGGCCTTCTACAATGAGCAGTTCTTC. Residues: CASSGQGAFYNEQFF.

The chain links TRBV5-8 to TRBJ2-5, with D tentatively TRBD2 (5 bases). V was cut by 0 bases and J by 5 bases, with 14 bases left in between. The germline V gene has CDR1 SGHTS and CDR2 YDEGEE. The CDR3 has 15 residues. This CDR3 reads CASSLDFGGRETQYF. The DNA of the CDR3 is TGTGCCAGCAGCTTGGATTTTGGAGGCCGGGAGACCCAGTACTTC.

This chain joins TRBV30 and TRBJ1-6; 7 nucleotides align to TRBD1. The CDR3 is made up of 15 amino acids. Germline loops: CDR1 GTSNPN, CDR2 SVGIG (reference sequence). The V segment lost 0 bases and the J segment 8 bases; nucleotides outside the gene matches: 7. Written as DNA, the CDR3 is TGTGCCTGGAGTGTACAGGGGACAGCTTATTCACCCCTCCACTTT. It specifies CAWSVQGTAYSPLHF.

The chain joins TRBV30 to TRBJ2-1; TRBD2 agrees at 7 bases. The germline CDR1 and CDR2 sequences are GTSNPN and SVGIG (reference sequence). This CDR3 contains 14 residues. V shed 2 bases and J 4 bases; nucleotides not matched to a gene: 5. The CDR3 DNA reads as TGTGCCTGGAGTAGGAGGGAGGGGTACAATGAGCAGTTCTTC. As protein: CAWSRREGYNEQFF.

V usage is TRBV10-3 and J usage is TRBJ2-1; TRBD2 aligns across 14 bases. V was pared by 6 bases and J by 6 bases, with 4 bases of the junction left unmatched. This CDR3 has 15 residues. Germline V lookup: CDR1 ENHRY, CDR2 SYGVKD. CDR3 in DNA: TGTGCCATCAGGGGGACTAGCGGGAGTGGCAATGAGCAGTTCTTC. It translates to CAIRGTSGSGNEQFF.

This chain links TRBV9 with TRBJ2-2; D is perhaps TRBD2 (5 bases). CDR1 and CDR2 (germline): SGDLS, YYNGEE. Trimming removed 0 bases at V and 6 bases at J, with 9 bases between. This CDR3 contains 14 residues. In DNA, the CDR3 is TGTGCCAGCAGCGTAGCGGGAACGGCCGGGGAGCTGTTTTTT. This translates into CASSVAGTAGELFF.

This clone was recorded only once. The V gene is TRBV13, the J gene TRBJ1-3; D not resolved. V was clipped by 1 base and J by 2 bases, with 12 bases between them. This CDR3 is 16 amino acids long. Germline V gene data show CDR1 as PRHDT and CDR2 as FYEKMQ (reference sequence). CDR3 DNA sequence: TGTGCCAGCAGCTTAGATTGGGGAGACGCTGGAAACACCATATATTTT. It codes for CASSLDWGDAGNTIYF.

The chain recombines TRBV10-3 with TRBJ2-7; 14 bases are a match to TRBD2. V shed 4 bases and J 7 bases; nucleotides not matched to a gene: 9. CDR1 and CDR2 from the germline V gene are ENHRY and SYGVKD. This CDR3 is 16 amino acids long. CDR3 in DNA: TGTGCCATCAGTGGCCCCTTTGGACTAGCGGGAGGAGAGCAGTACTTC. It translates to CAISGPFGLAGGEQYF.

The J gene is TRBJ1-2, the V gene TRBV6-1; D unclear. V lost 10 bases to trimming and J lost 5 bases, with 20 bases between them. Germline V CDR1 and CDR2: MNHNS, SASEGT. The CDR3 is 14 residues long. Here the CDR3 reads CATSEAFSRYGYTF. The CDR3 DNA is TGTGCCACCTCGGAGGCCTTCTCTAGGTATGGCTACACCTTC.

The chain links TRBV27 to TRBJ2-7, with TRBD2 matching 7 bases. The V gene's germline CDR1 is MNHEY and CDR2 SMNVEV (reference sequence). Trimming at V came to 7 bases and at J to 6 bases, leaving 12 bases not matched to a gene. The CDR3 runs 14 residues. CDR3 amino acids: CASTPGTTGPEQYF. The CDR3 coding sequence is TGTGCCAGCACCCCGGGGACTACGGGCCCCGAGCAGTACTTC.